The T cell receptor beta chain described here comes from a study of T cell changes during pregnancy in multiple sclerosis. Germline V CDR1 and CDR2: SNHLY, FYNNEI. Trimming removed 3 bases at V and 0 bases at J, with 6 bases between. This CDR3 is built from 14 residues. Assay used: immunoSEQ multiplex PCR; TCRdb lists only in-frame clones, some missing. The table lists roughly 27,000 clones, around nine tenths of them singletons. The V call is TRBV2, the J call TRBJ2-1; D is uncertain. The TCR was taken from a female donor with multiple sclerosis, enrolled in a pregnancy study. Material: CD8+ T cells from peripheral blood mononuclear cells, obtained in the second trimester of pregnancy. The CDR3 is CASSDRYSYNEQFF. CDR3 bases: TGTGCCAGCAGTGATCGTTACTCCTACAATGAGCAGTTCTTC.